This TCR beta chain was identified in a study of human T cells and chemical hapten exposure. Deletions cut 4 bases from V and 4 bases from J, with 4 bases between. This CDR3 is built from 11 residues. CDR1 is SQVTM, CDR2 ANQGSEA, per germline. This clonotype has only a few counts. TCRdb independently ran MiXCR on the RACE reads; one entry per CDR3 protein. The data contain some 42,000 distinct CDR3 sequences, 9.5% to 10% of them seen just once; the ten biggest clones take up around 14%. Time point in this sample: patch test 2, 6 weeks after DPC sensitization. Treatment defined: therapeutic diphenylcyclopropenone sensitization with weekly scalp DPC. Sequencing started from total RNA isolated from unfractionated whole blood.

The rearrangement links TRBV29-1 to TRBJ2-2; no clear D gene. The TCR was taken from a woman in her thirties with alopecia areata. Some clones in this sample may be carry-over from other donors' samples. The material sequenced was whole blood, taken in connection with sensitization to the hapten diphenylcyclopropenone (DPC). The CDR3 sequence is CSVGVTGELFF. The CDR3 DNA is TGCAGCGTTGGGGTCACCGGGGAGCTGTTTTTT.